This T cell receptor beta chain was sequenced during a study of shared clonotypes between healthy human individuals. Method: immunoSEQ multiplex PCR; TCRdb's copy keeps in-frame clones and lacks some. The sample holds 300,000 to 400,000 clones, 74% seen once. Germline V gene lookup returns CDR1 SEHNR and CDR2 FQNEAQ (reference sequence). V was cut by 4 bases and J by 5 bases, with 17 bases left in between. The CDR3 loop spans 15 amino acids. The V and J genes are TRBV7-9 and TRBJ2-5; D possibly corresponds to TRBD1 (6 bases). The sequenced sample was memory CD4+ T cells sorted from blood. Subset given: CD45RA-negative fraction. This receptor was taken from a man aged 25-40 years in good health. In DNA, the CDR3 is TGTGCCAGCAGCTCCGGACAGCCTGATGGTGAGACCCAGTACTTC. The encoded protein is CASSSGQPDGETQYF.